Presented here are 12 T cell receptor beta chains from one specimen sequenced in a study of cytomegalovirus exposure and HLA in healthy donors. The repertoire was sequenced with immunoSEQ multiplex PCR; TCRdb's copy has only in-frame clones and lacks some. The table records some 350,000 clones, 75% to 90% of them present only once. The sample was PBMCs. Source of these receptors: a woman under 40 in good health and CMV-seropositive.

The chain couples TRBV2 to TRBJ2-5; D may correspond to TRBD1 or TRBD2 (5 bases each). This CDR3 has 14 residues. V lost 6 bases to trimming and J lost 0 bases, with 11 bases between them. Germline V gives CDR1 SNHLY, CDR2 FYNNEI. The CDR3 DNA is TGTGCCAGCAGGGACGGGGCTTACCAAGAGACCCAGTACTTC. Translation gives CASRDGAYQETQYF.

This chain joins TRBV28 and TRBJ1-5; no firm D call. Germline loops: CDR1 MDHEN, CDR2 SYDVKM. V lost 5 bases and J lost 5, with 16 bases in between. This CDR3 comprises 15 residues. The CDR3 loop reads CASSNPRGSDQPQHF. The CDR3 DNA reads TGTGCCAGCAGTAATCCGCGGGGATCTGATCAGCCCCAGCATTTT.

The chain is built from TRBV5-6 and TRBJ2-2; 9 positions match TRBD1. Germline V lookup: CDR1 SGHDT, CDR2 YYEEEE. This CDR3 comprises 15 residues. V lost 4 bases, J lost 4 bases, and 5 bases stayed unmatched. The CDR3 nucleotides are TGTGCCAGCAGCGCCGGACAGGGGCGCACCGGGGAGCTGTTTTTT. It translates to CASSAGQGRTGELFF.

This clone came up a few times. This chain joins TRBV7-8 and TRBJ2-1; maybe TRBD2 (5 bases). The length of the CDR3 is 13 residues. The V end was cut by 1 base, the J end by 8 bases, with 9 bases between. Germline CDR1 reads SGHVS; CDR2 reads FQNEAQ. The CDR3 region is CASSLELDHEQFF. The CDR3 DNA reads as TGTGCCAGCAGCTTAGAACTAGACCATGAGCAGTTCTTC.

The chain recombines TRBV4-3 with TRBJ2-4; D perhaps matches TRBD1 (6 bases). The CDR3 is 19 residues long. CDR1 LGHNA and CDR2 YSLEER come from the germline V gene. V was trimmed by 1 base and J by 2 bases, leaving 21 bases between them. The CDR3 loop reads CASSQGHTGTTRTKNIQYF. Written as DNA, the CDR3 is TGCGCCAGCAGCCAAGGACATACCGGGACAACTAGAACCAAAAACATTCAGTACTTC.

This chain connects TRBV9 to TRBJ1-4, with D maybe TRBD1 (6 bases). Germline V gene lookup returns CDR1 SGDLS and CDR2 YYNGEE. Trimming left V 0 bases short and J 7 bases short, with 13 bases between. This CDR3 is 15 amino acids long. The CDR3 loop reads CASSVATGAGEKLFF. CDR3 nucleotides: TGTGCCAGCAGCGTAGCTACGGGGGCAGGTGAAAAACTGTTTTTT.

This chain connects TRBV28 to TRBJ2-5, with D possibly called TRBD1 or TRBD2 (6 bases each). The V gene lost 6 bases and the J gene lost 1 base, with 24 bases spanning the gap. CDR3 size: 18 residues. The germline gives CDR1 MDHEN, CDR2 SYDVKM. The CDR3, as DNA: TGTGCCAGCAGCAAATCCAGGGGTCGGGGGTCAAGCCAAGAGACCCAGTACTTC. This gives the protein CASSKSRGRGSSQETQYF.

CDR3 in amino acids: CASSPGTANNEQFF. Here the CDR3 DNA reads TGTGCCAGCAGCCCTGGGACAGCTAACAATGAGCAGTTCTTC. The chain uses TRBV7-3 and TRBJ2-1; 7 bases agree with TRBD1. The CDR3 is 14 residues long. V gave up 5 bases and J gave up 5 bases; unmatched junction bases: 6. CDR1 and CDR2 (germline): SGHTA, FQGTGA.

The V call is TRBV28, the J call TRBJ2-5, with D perhaps matching TRBD2 (6 bases). Per germline, CDR1 MDHEN and CDR2 SYDVKM. The germline V and J ends were trimmed by 5 bases and 3 bases, with 16 bases remaining between them. The CDR3 length is 15 residues. The CDR3 is CASSASGQGEETQYF. DNA for the CDR3: TGTGCCAGCAGTGCGAGCGGGCAGGGAGAAGAGACCCAGTACTTC.

The chain has TRBV27 and TRBJ2-7; TRBD1 agrees at 9 bases. Germline V gene sequence: CDR1 MNHEY, CDR2 SMNVEV (reference sequence). The CDR3 has 16 amino acids. The J segment lost 0 bases and the V segment lost 6 bases, leaving 9 bases of the junction unmatched. The DNA of the CDR3 is TGTGCCAGCAGCCTGGCCCCGGGACAGGGCTCCTACGAGCAGTACTTC. Amino acids: CASSLAPGQGSYEQYF.

The chain carries TRBV30 and TRBJ2-7, with D unresolved. CDR3 length equals 13 residues. Trimming shortened V by 4 bases and J by 4 bases, and 14 bases separated the two germline ends. Germline CDR1 and CDR2: GTSNPN and SVGIG (reference sequence). CDR3 sequence (DNA): TGTGCCTGGATAGCAGAGACGTCTTACGAGCAGTACTTC. It yields the protein CAWIAETSYEQYF.

This chain links TRBV11-2 with TRBJ2-7; no clear D. CDR1 is SGHAT and CDR2 is FQNNGV in the germline V gene. The CDR3 extends over 13 amino acids. Trimming removed 3 bases at V and 3 bases at J, with 9 bases between. The DNA of the CDR3 is TGTGCCAGCAGCTTGGGCAGCATCTACGAGCAGTACTTC. This codes for CASSLGSIYEQYF.